This T cell receptor (beta chain) derives from a study of T cell responses to AZD1222 COVID-19 vaccine. Study-level findings and limits: Increases in Spike-specific TCR breadth and depth were seen after two AZD1222 doses. Clonal diversity may have been underestimated in mostly white British donors.

The CDR3 extends over 15 amino acids. Clones were sequenced by immunoSEQ multiplex PCR, and TCRdb holds only the in-frame ones, with some missing. The sample consists of about 180,000 clones, roughly nine tenths of them appearing once. As concerns this clone: As yet, its antigen is unknown.

This chain connects TRBV1 to TRBJ1-6; the DNA was not used to check the table's D call, TRBD1. TRBV1 is listed as a pseudogene. The clonotype originates from an adult in good health. Sample: peripheral blood, taken on day 0 of AZD1222 vaccination. This chain's CDR3 is CTSSQDGHRNSPLHF. CDR3 in DNA: TGCACCAGCAGCCAAGATGGGCATCGCAATTCACCCCTCCACTTT.